The clone carrying this T cell receptor beta chain has a count of ten or more. Its cognate antigen is unknown. The sample belongs to a study of metastatic and nonmetastatic thyroid tumors. Across the whole study: Blood and tumor or nodule tissue repertoires from malignant and benign thyroid patients were compared. Study-wide points: Within blood and tumor, benign nodules reportedly had significantly lower TCR beta diversity than malignant thyroid tumors did.

V was trimmed by 4 bases and J by 4 bases, leaving 16 bases between them. This CDR3 spans 15 amino acids. Germline V lookup: CDR1 WNHNN, CDR2 SYGVQD (reference sequence). Per the authors' pipeline: The authors used CDR3 differences across clinicopathological groups to build a distant-metastasis classifier for papillary thyroid cancer. TCRdb used MiXCR to call clones anew from the PCR reads. The V and J calls were not made by the authors but by TCRdb's processing. The sample yields about 41,000 clones, roughly 31% seen once. All patients were treatment-naive before thyroid surgery. This clonotype was obtained from a male donor with papillary thyroid cancer or a benign thyroid nodule (not recorded which). Some clones in this sample may be carry-over from other donors' samples. The chain is built from TRBV10-1 and TRBJ2-5, with D possibly TRBD2 on 7 matching bases. Sequenced sample: blood. CDR3 in amino acids: CASSVGGAKGETQYF. As DNA, the CDR3 is TGCGCCAGCAGTGTAGGGGGGGCTAAGGGAGAGACCCAGTACTTC.